Included here is one T cell receptor beta chain sequence, with context. The V end was cut by 10 bases, the J end by 4 bases, with 13 bases between. The CDR3 runs to 12 residues. The method was immunoSEQ multiplex PCR; TCRdb's version includes in-frame clones alone and lacks a portion of them. The sample shows 390,000 or so clones, more than 80% of them seen only once. The sample is drawn from a study of blood T cell repertoires in COVID-19. Study-wide background: Samples of COVID-19 (acute and convalescent) were obtained from the United States, Italy and Spain. PBMCs, B-cell-depleted T cells, or T cells were the source of the cDNA or gDNA that made up the material.

V usage is TRBV12-3 or TRBV12-4 and J usage is TRBJ1-1, with no clear D. This sequence originates from a woman aged 30 to 39 with active or convalescent COVID-19. The sequenced sample was peripheral blood. The CDR3 loop reads CAIVSSGTEAFF. The CDR3 region has the DNA TGTGCCATCGTTTCGTCGGGCACTGAAGCTTTCTTT.